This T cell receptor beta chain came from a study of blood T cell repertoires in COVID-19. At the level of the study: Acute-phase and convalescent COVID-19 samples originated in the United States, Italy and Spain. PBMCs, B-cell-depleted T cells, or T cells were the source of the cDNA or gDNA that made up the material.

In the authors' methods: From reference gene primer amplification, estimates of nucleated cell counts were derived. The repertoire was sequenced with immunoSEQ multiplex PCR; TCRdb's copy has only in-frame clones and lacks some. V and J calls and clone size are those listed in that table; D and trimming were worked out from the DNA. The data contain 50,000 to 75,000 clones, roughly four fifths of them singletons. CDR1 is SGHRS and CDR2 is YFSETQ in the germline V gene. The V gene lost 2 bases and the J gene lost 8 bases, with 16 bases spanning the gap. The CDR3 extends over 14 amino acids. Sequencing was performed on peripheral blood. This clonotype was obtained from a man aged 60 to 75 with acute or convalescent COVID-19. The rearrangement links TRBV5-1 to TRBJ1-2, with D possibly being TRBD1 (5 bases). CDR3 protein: CASSLNSAGKGYTF. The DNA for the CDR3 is TGCGCCAGCAGCTTAAATTCGGCAGGGAAAGGCTACACCTTC.